Below are 27 T cell receptor beta chains sequenced from a single sample in a study of cytomegalovirus exposure and HLA in healthy donors. Here immunoSEQ multiplex PCR was the method, and the copy in TCRdb shows in-frame clones only, minus some. Of over 110,000 clones listed, around 87% are singletons. The sequenced sample consisted of PBMCs. These receptors were taken from a man aged 18 to 30 in good health and CMV-seropositive.

V is TRBV18 and J is TRBJ2-5; D is perhaps TRBD1 (6 bases). CDR3 length: 13 residues. V lost 4 bases, J lost 1 base, and 7 bases lay in between. Germline V lookup: CDR1 KGHSH, CDR2 LQKENI. In nucleotides, the CDR3 is TGTGCCAGCTCACGACAGGCCCAAGAGACCCAGTACTTC. This sequence encodes CASSRQAQETQYF.

The chain has TRBV9 and TRBJ1-3; D ambiguous. Germline-derived CDR1 and CDR2 are SGDLS and YYNGEE. V was trimmed by 3 bases and J by 11 bases, leaving 15 bases between them. This CDR3 region has 13 residues. The CDR3 sequence: CASSGSNGGAIYF. In DNA form, the CDR3 reads TGTGCCAGCAGCGGGAGCAATGGCGGCGCCATATATTTT.

CDR3 loop: CASSQRKETQYF. CDR3 sequence (DNA): TGTGCCAGCAGCCAGCGGAAAGAGACCCAGTACTTC. V is TRBV14 and J is TRBJ2-5; D ambiguous. The CDR3 is 12 amino acids. CDR1 is SGHDN and CDR2 is FVKESK in the germline V gene. The V gene lost 3 bases and the J gene lost 3 bases, with 5 bases spanning the gap.

This chain links TRBV5-1 with TRBJ2-7, with D tentatively TRBD2 (6 bases). Germline loops: CDR1 SGHRS, CDR2 YFSETQ. The length of the CDR3 is 18 residues. Trimming left V 0 bases short and J 6 bases short, with 25 bases between. CDR3 residues: CASSLELTGPTGVGEQYF. For the CDR3, the DNA is TGCGCCAGCAGCTTGGAGCTAACGGGTCCCACGGGAGTTGGCGAGCAGTACTTC.

The rearrangement uses TRBV5-4 and TRBJ2-3; 7 positions match TRBD1. V was clipped by 4 bases and J by 4 bases; unmatched bases: 15. Germline-derived CDR1 and CDR2 are SGHNT and YYREEE (reference sequence). The CDR3 covers 17 residues. The CDR3 DNA reads TGTGCCAGCAGCGGGGATAGGGGGCAGGCGAGCGCAGATACGCAGTATTTT. It codes for CASSGDRGQASADTQYF.

The chain has TRBV25-1 and TRBJ2-7, with 8 bases aligning to TRBD1. With 3 bases clipped from V and 2 bases from J, the junction kept 6 bases outside the gene matches. CDR1 is MGHDK and CDR2 is SYGVNS in the germline V gene. This CDR3 region has 15 residues. CDR3 sequence (DNA): TGTGCCAGCAGTGACACCGACAGGGGAACCTACGAGCAGTACTTC. This codes for CASSDTDRGTYEQYF.

J is TRBJ2-1 and V is TRBV4-1; 11 positions agree with TRBD2. The trim removed 2 bases at V and 6 bases at J, leaving 6 bases unmatched. CDR3 length: 16 amino acids. The V gene's germline CDR1 is MGHRA and CDR2 YSYEKL. CDR3 nucleotides: TGCGCCAGCAGCCAACTTAGACTAGCGGGGAGCAATGAGCAGTTCTTC. Protein: CASSQLRLAGSNEQFF.

This chain joins TRBV7-6 and TRBJ2-7; TRBD2 agrees at 9 bases. With 4 bases clipped from V and 5 bases from J, the junction kept 9 bases outside the gene matches. The CDR3 is 15 amino acids. CDR1 is SGHVS and CDR2 is FNYEAQ in the germline V gene. The CDR3 reads CASSSRGAGGHEQYF. The DNA of the CDR3 is TGTGCCAGCAGCTCGCGAGGAGCGGGAGGCCACGAGCAGTACTTC.

The rearrangement joins TRBV19 to TRBJ1-2; 10 nucleotides agree with TRBD1. V lost 9 bases to trimming and J lost 6 bases; unmatched junction nucleotides: 7. Germline lookup yields CDR1 LNHDA and CDR2 SQIVND (reference sequence). This CDR3 is built from 13 residues. CDR3 bases: TGTGCCAGCCGGGACAGGGGTTCAAATGGCTACACCTTC. Translation gives CASRDRGSNGYTF.

J is TRBJ2-2 and V is TRBV23-1; maybe TRBD1 (6 bases). TRBV23-1 is sorted into the ORF group, with uncertain function. Trimming left V 9 bases short and J 4 bases short, with 15 bases between. This CDR3 has 14 amino acids. CDR3 amino acids: CARMGQKPTGELFF. In nucleotides, the CDR3 is TGCGCCAGGATGGGACAAAAACCCACCGGGGAGCTGTTTTTT.

The genes are TRBV6-1 and TRBJ2-7; D might be TRBD2 (6 bases). Germline values: CDR1 MNHNS, CDR2 SASEGT. V was clipped by 3 bases and J by 2 bases, with 14 bases between them. The CDR3 covers 15 residues. The CDR3 nucleotides read TGTGCCAGCAGTGAGGACTACGTTTCGCCCTACGAGCAGTACTTC. Its protein is CASSEDYVSPYEQYF.

The V call is TRBV19, the J call TRBJ2-7, with 10 bases matching TRBD2. The J segment lost 3 bases and the V segment lost 5 bases, leaving 4 bases of the junction unmatched. The CDR3 covers 14 residues. CDR1 and CDR2 from the germline V gene are LNHDA and SQIVND (reference sequence). The chain's CDR3 is CASSVGLADYEQYF. The DNA for the CDR3 is TGTGCCAGTAGTGTCGGACTAGCGGACTACGAGCAGTACTTC. Full variable domain (rest looked up from reference TRBV19 and TRBJ2-7): DGGITQSPKYLFRKEGQNVTLSCEQNLNHDAMYWYRQDPGQGLRLIYYSQIVNDFQKGDIAEGYSVSREKKESFPLTVTSAQKNPTAFYLCASSVGLADYEQYFGPGTRLTVT.

The rearrangement joins TRBV19 to TRBJ1-5; 7 bases are a match to TRBD1. The CDR3 consists of 16 residues. CDR1 is LNHDA, CDR2 SQIVND, per germline (reference sequence). V shed 5 bases, J shed 4 bases, and the junction held 11 bases outside the gene matches. The CDR3 sequence is CASSLTGARSNQPQHF. Written as DNA, the CDR3 is TGTGCCAGTAGTCTCACAGGGGCTCGGTCTAATCAGCCCCAGCATTTT.

The gene calls are TRBV6-5 and TRBJ1-6; D call uncertain. The CDR3 length is 12 residues. V shed 2 bases and J shed 9 bases, with 5 bases lying between them. The germline V gene has CDR1 MNHEY and CDR2 SVGAGI. CDR3 protein: CASSYRGSPLHF. Written as DNA, the CDR3 is TGTGCCAGCAGTTACCGGGGTTCACCCCTCCACTTT.

The chain recombines TRBV7-6 with TRBJ2-5, with D possibly being TRBD1 (6 bases). The CDR3 has 13 amino acids. The V gene lost 5 bases and the J gene lost 2 bases, with 9 bases spanning the gap. The germline V gene has CDR1 SGHVS and CDR2 FNYEAQ. The CDR3 region has the DNA TGTGCCAGCAGCCGGACAGTTCAAGAGACCCAGTACTTC. Amino acids: CASSRTVQETQYF.

This clone has a single count. J is TRBJ2-3 and V is TRBV5-5; no clear D gene. The CDR3 covers 16 residues. Per germline, CDR1 SGHKS and CDR2 YYEKEE (reference sequence). V was pared by 5 bases and J by 0 bases, with 16 bases between. The CDR3 nucleotides are TGTGCCAGCAGTAAAATAGTGTCCGGGAGCACAGATACGCAGTATTTT. This sequence encodes CASSKIVSGSTDTQYF.

The chain is built from TRBV5-4 and TRBJ2-3, with 7 bases fitting TRBD2. The trim removed 4 bases at V and 5 bases at J, leaving 13 bases unmatched. CDR1 and CDR2 from the germline V gene are SGHNT and YYREEE (reference sequence). The CDR3 spans 16 residues. CDR3 loop: CASSPSPTSVKDTQYF. In nucleotides, the CDR3 is TGTGCCAGCAGCCCGAGTCCCACTAGCGTCAAAGATACGCAGTATTTT.

Concerning this clone itself: An end of the junction does not agree with germline; a read error may underlie this. V and J are TRBV27 and TRBJ2-7; 8 bases fit TRBD1. Looked up from germline, CDR1 is MNHEY and CDR2 is SMNVEV (reference sequence). The CDR3 is made up of 13 amino acids. DNA of the CDR3: TGTGCCAGCAGTTTGTGGCAGGGGGCAAGGTCGGACTTC. Translating it yields CASSLWQGARSDF.

V usage is TRBV7-3 and J usage is TRBJ1-5; D gene unclear. Germline CDR1 is SGHTA and CDR2 is FQGTGA. V was clipped by 4 bases and J by 6 bases, with 16 bases between them. This CDR3 contains 15 residues. The CDR3 DNA reads TGTGCCAGCAGCTCCTCATTAGGGAGATCTCAGCCCCAGCATTTT. It specifies CASSSSLGRSQPQHF.

CDR3: CASAPDRRLYQETQYF. The DNA of the CDR3 is TGTGCTAGTGCCCCCGACAGGCGCCTTTACCAAGAGACCCAGTACTTC. This chain uses TRBV12-5 with TRBJ2-5; tentative D call: TRBD1 (6 bases). The germline V gene encodes CDR1 LGHNT and CDR2 FRNRAP. The length of the CDR3 is 16 residues. Trimming took 7 bases from V and 0 from J, leaving 18 bases between them.

The CDR3 here is CATRQGNTEAFF. The CDR3 DNA is TGTGCCACCCGACAGGGTAACACTGAAGCTTTCTTT. The genes are TRBV19 and TRBJ1-1; 7 nucleotides line up with TRBD1. Germline CDR1 and CDR2: LNHDA and SQIVND (reference sequence). The CDR3 is 12 amino acids. J lost 2 bases, V lost 10 bases, and 4 bases had no gene match.

The sample holds a few counts of this clone. This chain links TRBV4-2 with TRBJ1-2; D is unclear. The germline V and J ends were trimmed by 1 base and 5 bases, with 5 bases remaining between them. The CDR3 is 12 amino acids. The germline V gene has CDR1 LGHNA and CDR2 YNFKEQ. CDR3 bases: TGTGCCAGCAGCCAAGTACAGTATGGCTACACCTTC. It encodes CASSQVQYGYTF.

The rearrangement links TRBV2 to TRBJ1-2; D unresolved. Trimming removed 7 bases at V and 5 bases at J, with 17 bases between. Germline assignment: CDR1 SNHLY and CDR2 FYNNEI. CDR3 length: 14 residues. CDR3 sequence: CASTDTWGGYGYTF. CDR3 coding DNA: TGTGCCAGCACCGACACGTGGGGAGGATATGGCTACACCTTC.

This clone appeared once. The chain employs TRBV10-1 and TRBJ2-7, with TRBD1 as a possible D gene (6 bases). The V end lost 2 bases, the J end lost 3 bases, and 14 bases lay between the germline ends. The CDR3 loop spans 15 amino acids. Per germline, CDR1 WNHNN and CDR2 SYGVQD (reference sequence). CDR3 in DNA: TGCGCCAGCAGTGAGCGGGACACCGACCTCTACGAGCAGTACTTC. It codes for CASSERDTDLYEQYF.

The chain joins TRBV27 to TRBJ1-4, with TRBD1 matching 9 bases. The J segment lost 6 bases and the V segment lost 5 bases, leaving 10 bases of the junction unmatched. The CDR3 is 16 amino acids. The germline gives CDR1 MNHEY, CDR2 SMNVEV (reference sequence). The CDR3 spells CASSRKSQGAYEKLFF. The DNA of the CDR3 is TGTGCCAGCAGTCGCAAATCACAGGGGGCGTATGAAAAACTGTTTTTT.

The chain links TRBV30 to TRBJ1-1; 8 bases align to TRBD1. The germline V gene encodes CDR1 GTSNPN and CDR2 SVGIG (reference sequence). V dropped 3 bases and J dropped 5; count of bases not matched to a gene: 20. The CDR3 sequence is 18 residues long. CDR3 in amino acids: CAWSSRSWPGGYVTEAFF. The CDR3 DNA sequence: TGTGCCTGGAGCTCCCGTTCGTGGCCAGGGGGCTATGTAACTGAAGCTTTCTTT.

The gene calls are TRBV19 and TRBJ1-3; D call uncertain. Germline V lookup: CDR1 LNHDA, CDR2 SQIVND (reference sequence). The germline V and J ends were trimmed by 9 bases and 0 bases, with 12 bases remaining between them. This CDR3 region has 14 residues. The CDR3 coding sequence is TGTGCCAGCAGTGCGCGCCTCTCTGGAAACACCATATATTTT. This gives the protein CASSARLSGNTIYF.